Shown below are 30 T cell receptor beta chains from a single sample sequenced in a study of vaccination effects on CD4 cells after COVID-19. Sequencing in the ViraFEST assay came after antigen-specific CD4+ T cells had been expanded with viral peptide pools, which were used to stimulate PBMC. Cells that had been cultured for approximately eleven days were the source of isolated CD4+ T cells. Participants got two doses of BNT162b2 or mRNA-1273 vaccine. Antigen specificity for these receptors is unknown. The repertoire was sequenced with immunoSEQ multiplex PCR; TCRdb's copy has only in-frame clones and lacks some. Of more than 15,000 clones listed, 55% to 75% are singletons. The specimen was CD4+ T cells from PBMCs cultured with SARS-CoV-2 spike peptides, collected after COVID-19 vaccination. The source of these receptors is a human donor who received a COVID-19 vaccine.

This chain joins TRBV6-1 and TRBJ1-5; a weak D match, TRBD1 (5 bases). The ends were cut back, 1 base at V and 4 bases at J, with 14 bases in the middle. Germline V CDR1 and CDR2: MNHNS, SASEGT. This CDR3 has 16 residues. CDR3 region: CASSEGSGGGNQPQHF. CDR3 in DNA: TGTGCCAGCAGTGAAGGATCGGGGGGGGGTAATCAGCCCCAGCATTTT.

The V gene is TRBV4-2, the J gene TRBJ2-1; 10 bases line up with TRBD2. With V trimmed by 0 bases and J by 10 bases, 9 bases remained unmatched. The CDR3 loop spans 16 amino acids. Germline V gives CDR1 LGHNA, CDR2 YNFKEQ. The CDR3 sequence: CASSQESSGRGLEQFF. CDR3 DNA: TGTGCCAGCAGCCAAGAATCGAGCGGGAGGGGGTTGGAGCAGTTCTTC.

This chain links TRBV2 with TRBJ2-7, with D maybe TRBD1 (5 bases). V dropped 6 bases and J dropped 2 bases, with 5 bases sitting between them. Germline lookup yields CDR1 SNHLY and CDR2 FYNNEI. The CDR3 contains 11 residues. In DNA form, the CDR3 reads TGTGCCAGCAGGGACACCTACGAGCAGTACTTC. It yields the protein CASRDTYEQYF.

The chain employs TRBV28 and TRBJ2-4, with D possibly being TRBD1 (6 bases). This CDR3 is 16 amino acids long. Between the trimmed V and J ends, which lost 5 bases and 0 bases, there was a span of 14 bases. Germline-derived CDR1 and CDR2 are MDHEN and SYDVKM. In nucleotides, the CDR3 is TGTGCCAGCAGTCCGACAGGATTTCTAGCCAAAAACATTCAGTACTTC. Residues: CASSPTGFLAKNIQYF.

This chain connects TRBV6-5 to TRBJ2-3; a weak D match, TRBD2 (6 bases). The CDR3 extends over 15 amino acids. The V and J ends lost 5 bases and 6 bases respectively, with 18 bases between them. Germline values: CDR1 MNHEY, CDR2 SVGAGI. The CDR3 sequence: CASSLSRGGGDTQYF. The CDR3 nucleotides read TGTGCCAGCAGTCTATCCCGGGGAGGAGGGGATACGCAGTATTTT.

The V gene is TRBV9, the J gene TRBJ1-2, with a possible D match to TRBD1 (5 bases). CDR1 and CDR2 (germline): SGDLS, YYNGEE. The CDR3 totals 15 residues. Trimming removed 0 bases at V and 6 bases at J, with 15 bases between. In DNA form, the CDR3 reads TGTGCCAGCAGCGTAGGGCTGGGGACTCCGGATGGCTACACCTTC. Its protein product is CASSVGLGTPDGYTF.

The V and J genes are TRBV10-3 and TRBJ2-1; D may match TRBD1 or TRBD2 (6 bases each). V lost 3 bases, J lost 1 base, and 10 bases lay in between. The germline V gene encodes CDR1 ENHRY and CDR2 SYGVKD. The length of the CDR3 is 15 residues. The CDR3 is CAISDGGPSYNEQFF. The CDR3, as DNA: TGTGCCATCAGTGATGGGGGGCCTTCCTACAATGAGCAGTTCTTC.

The CDR3 is CASSVGSTGVYEAFF. The CDR3 nucleotides read TGTGCCAGCAGCGTAGGAAGTACAGGGGTATATGAAGCTTTCTTT. The chain employs TRBV9 and TRBJ1-1; 7 nucleotides align to TRBD1. This CDR3 has 15 amino acids. The trim removed 0 bases at V and 7 bases at J, leaving 9 bases unmatched. CDR1 SGDLS and CDR2 YYNGEE come from the germline V gene.

Within the sample, this clone is medium-sized. The genes are TRBV27 and TRBJ2-1; maybe TRBD2 (6 bases). The CDR3 covers 11 residues. Per germline, CDR1 MNHEY and CDR2 SMNVEV (reference sequence). V lost 8 bases, J lost 9 bases, and 11 bases lay in between. The CDR3 here is CASRSGVEQFF. CDR3 DNA sequence: TGTGCCAGCCGATCGGGGGTTGAGCAGTTCTTC.

The genes are TRBV5-1 and TRBJ2-5, with D possibly being TRBD2 (6 bases). CDR1 is SGHRS, CDR2 YFSETQ, per germline. V shed 4 bases and J shed 5 bases, with 9 bases lying between them. This CDR3 is 12 amino acids long. The CDR3 loop is CASSQEGETQYF. CDR3 sequence (DNA): TGCGCCAGCAGCCAGGAGGGGGAGACCCAGTACTTC.

The gene calls are TRBV6-1 and TRBJ2-1; D is uncertain. CDR1 and CDR2 (germline): MNHNS, SASEGT. Deletions cut 2 bases from V and 3 bases from J, with 8 bases between. CDR3 length: 14 amino acids. The CDR3 is CASSEISRYNEQFF. The CDR3 DNA reads as TGTGCCAGCAGTGAAATATCTCGCTACAATGAGCAGTTCTTC.

The chain uses TRBV5-1 and TRBJ2-5; 9 positions match TRBD2. J was trimmed by 5 bases and V by 4 bases; bases with no gene match: 3. The length of the CDR3 is 13 residues. From germline, CDR1 is SGHRS and CDR2 YFSETQ. The CDR3 protein is CASSKGTSETQYF. In nucleotides, the CDR3 is TGCGCCAGCAGCAAAGGGACTAGCGAGACCCAGTACTTC.

The rearrangement uses TRBV6-5 and TRBJ1-5; D is uncertain. Trimming cost V 0 bases and J 4 bases, with 7 bases left between them. Germline loops: CDR1 MNHEY, CDR2 SVGAGI. The CDR3 is 14 amino acids. The CDR3 region is CASSYSGRNQPQHF. As DNA, the CDR3 is TGTGCCAGCAGTTACTCTGGGAGGAATCAGCCCCAGCATTTT.

V usage is TRBV5-8 and J usage is TRBJ2-3, with TRBD2 matching 7 bases. Germline lookup yields CDR1 SGHTS and CDR2 YDEGEE. J was trimmed by 1 base and V by 7 bases; bases with no gene match: 6. This CDR3 contains 14 residues. In DNA form, the CDR3 reads TGTGCCAGCGGGTCAGGGAGGGGCACAGATACGCAGTATTTT. It yields the protein CASGSGRGTDTQYF. Looking up the rest from reference TRBV5-8 and TRBJ2-3 gives the full variable domain: EAGVTQSPTHLIKTRGQQATLRCSPISGHTSVYWYQQALGLGLQFLLWYDEGEERNRGNFPPRFSGRQFPNYSSELNVNALELEDSALYLCASGSGRGTDTQYFGPGTRLTVL.

The J gene is TRBJ1-2, the V gene TRBV30; no clear D. CDR1 is GTSNPN and CDR2 is SVGIG in the germline V gene (reference sequence). Trimming shortened V by 3 bases and J by 4 bases, and 15 bases separated the two germline ends. The length of the CDR3 is 14 residues. CDR3 sequence reads: CAWRSPGQAYGYTF. CDR3 DNA sequence: TGTGCCTGGAGATCTCCCGGGCAGGCCTATGGCTACACCTTC. The full variable domain, completed using reference TRBV30 and TRBJ1-2, is SQTIHQWPATLVQPVGSPLSLECTVEGTSNPNLYWYRQAAGRGLQLLFYSVGIGQISSEVPQNLSASRPQDRQFILSSKKLLLSDSGFYLCAWRSPGQAYGYTFGSGTRLTVV.

With respect to this clone: The same CDR3 can be traced to other DNA sequences in this sample. V gene TRBV12-3 or TRBV12-4 combines with J gene TRBJ1-2; TRBD1 might be the D (5 bases). The CDR3 contains 11 residues. Trimming took off 6 bases at V and 8 bases at J, with 10 bases between the two ends. For the CDR3, the DNA is TGTGCCAGCAGCCTCCGGGGCGGCTACACCTTC. Translated: CASSLRGGYTF.

The rearrangement uses TRBV5-5 and TRBJ2-3, with 9 bases that match TRBD2. This CDR3 spans 17 amino acids. V shed 4 bases, J shed 1 base, and the junction held 10 bases outside the gene matches. Germline V gene data show CDR1 as SGHKS and CDR2 as YYEKEE (reference sequence). CDR3 sequence reads: CASSPAGGPGRTDTQYF. In DNA form, the CDR3 reads TGTGCCAGCAGCCCGGCGGGGGGGCCGGGGCGCACAGATACGCAGTATTTT.

J is TRBJ2-7 and V is TRBV2; TRBD1 agrees at 8 bases. This CDR3 contains 13 residues. Germline assignment: CDR1 SNHLY and CDR2 FYNNEI. The J segment lost 0 bases and the V segment lost 11 bases, leaving 6 bases of the junction unmatched. The CDR3 reads CAGQGLLSYEQYF. The CDR3 DNA reads TGTGCCGGACAGGGTTTACTCTCCTACGAGCAGTACTTC.

This rearrangement joins TRBV6-1 to TRBJ1-2; no definite D call. CDR1 MNHNS and CDR2 SASEGT come from the germline V gene. The V end lost 0 bases, the J end lost 6 bases, and 11 bases lay between the germline ends. There are 14 residues in the CDR3. The CDR3 sequence is CASSEAYGSDGYTF. The CDR3 DNA reads as TGTGCCAGCAGTGAAGCGTACGGTTCTGATGGCTACACCTTC.

The CDR3 reads CASSLRTSGSEQYF. DNA for the CDR3: TGTGCCAGCAGTTTGAGGACTAGCGGGAGTGAGCAGTACTTC. The chain joins TRBV6-5 to TRBJ2-7, with 13 bases fitting TRBD2. This CDR3 is built from 14 residues. V was pared by 4 bases and J by 7 bases, with 4 bases of the junction left unmatched. CDR1 and CDR2 from the germline V gene are MNHEY and SVGAGI.

This clone qualifies as medium-sized (0.01 to 0.1%). The chain couples TRBV14 to TRBJ2-6, with D possibly matching TRBD1 (5 bases). The V end lost 3 bases, the J end lost 2 bases, and 8 bases lay between the germline ends. Germline values: CDR1 SGHDN, CDR2 FVKESK. This CDR3 has 15 amino acids. The CDR3 spells CASSQLTAGANVLTF. The DNA of the CDR3 is TGTGCCAGCAGCCAGCTGACAGCTGGGGCCAACGTCCTGACTTTC. Full variable domain (remainder filled in from reference TRBV14 and TRBJ2-6): EAGVTQFPSHSVIEKGQTVTLRCDPISGHDNLYWYRRVMGKEIKFLLHFVKESKQDESGMPNNRFLAERTGGTYSTLKVQPAELEDSGVYFCASSQLTAGANVLTFGAGSRLTVL.

The chain combines TRBV15 with TRBJ2-4, with TRBD2 matching 7 bases. The germline V gene has CDR1 LNHNV and CDR2 YYDKDF (reference sequence). The V and J ends lost 3 bases and 0 bases, in that order; junction bases with no gene match: 11. The CDR3 has 18 residues. The CDR3 is CATSRDDWAGVAKNIQYF. The DNA for the CDR3 is TGTGCCACCAGCAGGGACGACTGGGCGGGGGTAGCCAAAAACATTCAGTACTTC.

This chain uses TRBV5-1 with TRBJ2-1; the D gene is possibly TRBD2 (5 bases). Germline CDR1 reads SGHRS; CDR2 reads YFSETQ. The CDR3 extends over 16 amino acids. V lost 4 bases, J lost 4 bases, and 18 bases lay in between. The chain's CDR3 is CASSRGQASLYNEQFF. The CDR3 nucleotides are TGCGCCAGCAGCCGAGGGCAGGCGAGCCTTTACAATGAGCAGTTCTTC. Looking up the rest from reference TRBV5-1 and TRBJ2-1 gives the full variable domain: KAGVTQTPRYLIKTRGQQVTLSCSPISGHRSVSWYQQTPGQGLQFLFEYFSETQRNKGNFPGRFSGRQFSNSRSEMNVSTLELGDSALYLCASSRGQASLYNEQFFGPGTRLTVL.

The rearrangement links TRBV19 to TRBJ1-2, with 8 positions matching TRBD1. CDR1 LNHDA and CDR2 SQIVND come from the germline V gene (reference sequence). After removal of 5 bases from V and 2 bases from J, the junction contained 4 bases not matched to a gene. There are 14 residues in the CDR3. DNA of the CDR3: TGTGCCAGTAGTGAAAGGACAGGGAACTATGGCTACACCTTC. This sequence encodes CASSERTGNYGYTF. Full variable domain (outside the CDR3, taken from reference TRBV19 and TRBJ1-2): DGGITQSPKYLFRKEGQNVTLSCEQNLNHDAMYWYRQDPGQGLRLIYYSQIVNDFQKGDIAEGYSVSREKKESFPLTVTSAQKNPTAFYLCASSERTGNYGYTFGSGTRLTVV.

The CDR3 spells CASSIGQGLEAFF. CDR3 DNA: TGCGCCAGCAGCATTGGACAGGGCCTAGAAGCTTTCTTT. The chain is built from TRBV5-1 and TRBJ1-1; TRBD1 matches 8 bases. V gave up 4 bases and J gave up 8 bases; unmatched junction bases: 7. Germline CDR1 reads SGHRS; CDR2 reads YFSETQ. The CDR3 is made up of 13 amino acids.

This chain connects TRBV9 to TRBJ2-5; tentatively, D is TRBD1 or TRBD2 (5 bases each). The CDR3 is 14 residues long. Germline assignment: CDR1 SGDLS and CDR2 YYNGEE. The ends were cut back, 0 bases at V and 4 bases at J, with 10 bases in the middle. CDR3 region: CASSVGAGTETQYF. CDR3 sequence (DNA): TGTGCCAGCAGCGTAGGAGCAGGGACAGAGACCCAGTACTTC.

The chain has TRBV7-9 and TRBJ2-6; TRBD1 agrees at 10 bases. The CDR3 contains 18 residues. V lost 4 bases to trimming and J lost 4 bases; unmatched junction nucleotides: 10. From germline, CDR1 is SEHNR and CDR2 FQNEAQ (reference sequence). The CDR3 DNA reads TGTGCCAGCAGCTCGACAGGGGGCGGAAGGTCCGGGGCCAACGTCCTGACTTTC. Residues: CASSSTGGGRSGANVLTF.

The chain has TRBV12-3 or TRBV12-4 and TRBJ1-4; D is unclear. The CDR3 consists of 13 residues. Trimming cost V 3 bases and J 4 bases, with 6 bases left between them. CDR3 DNA: TGTGCCAGCAGTTTGTCGGATAATGAAAAACTGTTTTTT. Protein: CASSLSDNEKLFF.

This chain joins TRBV6-5 and TRBJ1-5; TRBD1 matches 7 bases. With V trimmed by 5 bases and J by 6 bases, 7 bases remained unmatched. The CDR3 length is 14 residues. CDR1 is MNHEY and CDR2 is SVGAGI in the germline V gene. CDR3: CASSSAGGIQPQHF. For the CDR3, the DNA is TGTGCCAGCAGTAGTGCAGGGGGGATTCAGCCCCAGCATTTT.

CDR3 DNA sequence: TGTGCCAGCAGCCAAACGGGGGGAACCGGGGAGCTGTTTTTT. Amino acid sequence: CASSQTGGTGELFF. The chain employs TRBV6-6 and TRBJ2-2; 7 bases match TRBD2. Trimming removed 6 bases from V and 5 bases from J; junction bases left unmatched: 6. The CDR3 is 14 amino acids. Germline CDR1 and CDR2: MNHNY and SVGAGI (reference sequence).